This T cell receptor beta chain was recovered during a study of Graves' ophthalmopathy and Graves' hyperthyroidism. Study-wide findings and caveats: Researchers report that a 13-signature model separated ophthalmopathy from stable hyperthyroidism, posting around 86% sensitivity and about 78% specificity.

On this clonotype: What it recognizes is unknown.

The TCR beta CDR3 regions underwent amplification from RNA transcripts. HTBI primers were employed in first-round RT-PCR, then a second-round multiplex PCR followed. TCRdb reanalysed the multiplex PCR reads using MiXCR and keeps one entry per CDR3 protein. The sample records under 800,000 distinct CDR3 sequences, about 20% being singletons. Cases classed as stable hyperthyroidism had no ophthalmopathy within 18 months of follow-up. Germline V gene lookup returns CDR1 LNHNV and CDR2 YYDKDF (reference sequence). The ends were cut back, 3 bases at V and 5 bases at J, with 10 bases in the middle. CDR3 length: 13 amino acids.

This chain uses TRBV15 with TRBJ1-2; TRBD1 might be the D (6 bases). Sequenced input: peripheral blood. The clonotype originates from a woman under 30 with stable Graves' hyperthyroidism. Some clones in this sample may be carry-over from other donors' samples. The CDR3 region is CATSRDSEYGYTF. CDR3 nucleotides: TGTGCCACCAGCAGGGACAGCGAGTATGGCTACACCTTC.